The clone carrying this T cell receptor (beta chain) was counted at least ten times. Using its own MiXCR run on the 5' RACE reads, TCRdb lists one record per CDR3 protein. The sample yields roughly 38,000 distinct CDR3 sequences, 8% to 11% seen once. This record belongs to a study of spatial heterogeneity in lung cancer. This CDR3 region has 14 residues. The V end was cut by 2 bases, the J end by 8 bases, with 13 bases between. Germline assignment: CDR1 KGHSH and CDR2 LQKENI. Sample time point: blood at routine non-recurrence follow-up after resection. This clonotype was obtained from a female donor with early-stage non-small cell lung cancer. Sample: PBMCs, taken at follow-up. The chain links TRBV18 to TRBJ2-1; a possible D gene is TRBD2 (6 bases). DNA of the CDR3: TGTGCCAGCTCACCAGGCGGAGGGATAGATGAGCAGTTCTTC. This gives the protein CASSPGGGIDEQFF. The full variable domain, completed using reference TRBV18 and TRBJ2-1, is NAGVMQNPRHLVRRRGQEARLRCSPMKGHSHVYWYRQLPEEGLKFMVYLQKENIIDESGMPKERFSAEFPKEGPSILRIQQVVRGDSAAYFCASSPGGGIDEQFFGPGTRLTVL.